Listed below are T cell receptor beta chains from one sample, sequenced in a study of cytomegalovirus exposure and HLA in healthy donors. Assay: immunoSEQ multiplex PCR; the TCRdb copy retains only in-frame clones and omits some. This repertoire includes approximately 40,000 clones. The sequencing sample was made of PBMCs. Every receptor here comes from a human donor in good health. The CDR3 runs from the conserved cysteine through the conserved F or W. The order of the fields is J gene, V gene, D gene, CDR3 DNA, CDR3 protein. D genes are given only for firm matches.

J gene: TRBJ2-1; V gene: TRBV11-3; D gene: TRBD2; CDR3 DNA: TGTGCCAGCAGCTTAGATACCGGGACTATCGGGGGCAATGAGCAGTTCTTC; CDR3 protein: CASSLDTGTIGGNEQFF
J gene: TRBJ1-6; V gene: TRBV10-3; D gene: .; CDR3 DNA: TGTGCCAGCGGTCCAGGGACCGGAGGGTTGGATTCACCCCTCCACTTT; CDR3 protein: CASGPGTGGLDSPLHF
J gene: TRBJ2-1; V gene: TRBV7-6; D gene: TRBD2; CDR3 DNA: TGTGCCAGCAGCTTAGCGCGGGAGGGCAATGAGCAGTTCTTC; CDR3 protein: CASSLAREGNEQFF
J gene: TRBJ2-7; V gene: TRBV28; D gene: .; CDR3 DNA: TGTGCCAGCAGCCCCAGACTAGATACCTACGAGCAGTACTTC; CDR3 protein: CASSPRLDTYEQYF
J gene: TRBJ1-5; V gene: TRBV6-1; D gene: .; CDR3 DNA: TGTGCCAGCACCCTTTCGGGGGGGATCAATCAGCCCCAGCATTTT; CDR3 protein: CASTLSGGINQPQHF
J gene: TRBJ1-2; V gene: TRBV30; D gene: TRBD1; CDR3 DNA: TGTGCCTGGGGGACAGGGACAACTAACTATGGCTACACCTTC; CDR3 protein: CAWGTGTTNYGYTF
J gene: TRBJ1-6; V gene: TRBV11-2; D gene: TRBD1; CDR3 DNA: TGTGCCAGCAGCCCCCGCCCGGGACAGAGCTCCTATAATTCACCCCTCCACTTT; CDR3 protein: CASSPRPGQSSYNSPLHF
J gene: TRBJ1-1; V gene: TRBV27; D gene: .; CDR3 DNA: TGTGCCAGCAGTTCCTGGCCCAAGAACACTGAAGCTTTCTTT; CDR3 protein: CASSSWPKNTEAFF
J gene: TRBJ1-1; V gene: TRBV7-3; D gene: .; CDR3 DNA: TGTGCCAGCAGCCTCGGGATCTCTGGGACTGAAGCTTTCTTT; CDR3 protein: CASSLGISGTEAFF
J gene: TRBJ1-1; V gene: TRBV20-1; D gene: .; CDR3 DNA: TGCAGTGCTACCATGAACACTGAAGCTTTCTTT; CDR3 protein: CSATMNTEAFF
J gene: TRBJ1-6; V gene: TRBV6-1; D gene: .; CDR3 DNA: TGTGCCAGCAGTGGTACAGGGACGTATAATTCACCCCTCCACTTT; CDR3 protein: CASSGTGTYNSPLHF
J gene: TRBJ1-1; V gene: TRBV9; D gene: .; CDR3 DNA: TGTGCCAGCAGCGCGCGGGAGAGGGCTGGTACTGAAGCTTTCTTT; CDR3 protein: CASSARERAGTEAFF
J gene: TRBJ1-6; V gene: TRBV25-1; D gene: .; CDR3 DNA: TGTGCCAGCAGTCGAACAGGTTCACCCCTCCACTTT; CDR3 protein: CASSRTGSPLHF
J gene: TRBJ2-7; V gene: TRBV11-1; D gene: TRBD1; CDR3 DNA: TGTGCCAGCAGCCTCTCGACAGGGAATAACGAGCAGTACTTC; CDR3 protein: CASSLSTGNNEQYF
J gene: TRBJ1-2; V gene: TRBV2; D gene: .; CDR3 DNA: TGTGCCAGCAGTGCTAGGGGCCAGGGCTATGGCTACACCTTC; CDR3 protein: CASSARGQGYGYTF
J gene: TRBJ1-6; V gene: TRBV5-8; D gene: .; CDR3 DNA: TGTGCCAGCAGCCCCGTTGCGGGGAACCCTTATTCACCCCTCCACTTT; CDR3 protein: CASSPVAGNPYSPLHF
J gene: TRBJ1-1; V gene: TRBV10-3; D gene: TRBD1; CDR3 DNA: TGTGCCAGCAGTGATCTGACAGGGGGGGGGAACACTGAAGCTTTCTTT; CDR3 protein: CASSDLTGGGNTEAFF
J gene: TRBJ2-5; V gene: TRBV9; D gene: TRBD2; CDR3 DNA: TGTGCCAGCAATTTCGCGGGGGTAAACCAAGAGACCCAGTACTTC; CDR3 protein: CASNFAGVNQETQYF